The 8 T cell receptor beta chains below were found in one sample sequenced in a study of blood T cell repertoires in COVID-19. The data were produced by immunoSEQ multiplex PCR, yet TCRdb's version contains in-frame clones alone and is incomplete. Of about 180,000 clones detected, about 91% appear once; the ten largest clones hold roughly 3.7%. Sequencing was carried out using peripheral blood. The receptors stem from a woman aged 30 to 39 with acute or convalescent COVID-19.

V and J are TRBV27 and TRBJ2-1; a weak D match, TRBD1 (5 bases). The CDR3 has 11 amino acids. Trimming shortened V by 10 bases and J by 6 bases, and 10 bases separated the two germline ends. Looked up from germline, CDR1 is MNHEY and CDR2 is SMNVEV (reference sequence). In DNA form, the CDR3 reads TGTGCCACAGGGATTGGCAATGAGCAGTTCTTC. Protein: CATGIGNEQFF.

This clone was recorded only once. The rearrangement joins TRBV5-5 to TRBJ2-3; D may be TRBD1 (6 bases). CDR1 is SGHKS and CDR2 is YYEKEE in the germline V gene (reference sequence). This CDR3 spans 16 amino acids. V lost 5 bases to trimming and J lost 0 bases, with 16 bases between them. This chain's CDR3 is CASRDNRARSTDTQYF. The CDR3 DNA follows: TGTGCCAGCAGAGACAACAGGGCACGTAGCACAGATACGCAGTATTTT.

The chain employs TRBV7-2 and TRBJ1-2, with no clear D. The CDR3 has 15 amino acids. CDR1 and CDR2 from the germline V gene are SGHTA and FQGNSA. V lost 0 bases, J lost 8 bases, and 16 bases lay in between. The CDR3 coding sequence is TGTGCCAGCAGCTTAGCGGCAGGTGCTCTTCCAGGCTACACCTTC. Its protein product is CASSLAAGALPGYTF.

The CDR3 sequence: CASSYSTETTYEQYF. CDR3 DNA sequence: TGTGCCAGCAGTTACTCGACAGAAACTACCTACGAGCAGTACTTC. The chain employs TRBV6-5 and TRBJ2-7, with D possibly TRBD1 on 5 matching bases. This CDR3 region has 15 residues. The V and J ends lost 0 bases and 2 bases respectively, with 11 bases between them. Germline CDR1 MNHEY, CDR2 SVGAGI.

There are a few counts of this clone. The chain carries TRBV30 and TRBJ2-1; 7 nucleotides line up with TRBD2. Trimming removed 2 bases from V and 15 bases from J; junction bases left unmatched: 10. Germline V CDR1 and CDR2: GTSNPN, SVGIG (reference sequence). This CDR3 has 12 amino acids. CDR3 sequence: CAWSSHSGPWFF. CDR3 nucleotide sequence: TGTGCCTGGAGTTCACATAGCGGGCCTTGGTTCTTC.

CDR3 loop: CATQILRGLKGTEAFF. CDR3 DNA sequence: TGTGCCACACAAATCTTAAGGGGGCTCAAGGGGACTGAAGCTTTCTTT. The rearrangement joins TRBV15 to TRBJ1-1; the match to TRBD1 covers 7 bases. Germline CDR1 is LNHNV and CDR2 is YYDKDF (reference sequence). The junction had 18 bases not matched to a gene; V was cut back by 9 bases and J by 5 bases. The length of the CDR3 is 16 residues.

The V gene is TRBV7-8, the J gene TRBJ2-7, with D possibly TRBD1 on 5 matching bases. Germline CDR1 is SGHVS and CDR2 is FQNEAQ. Trimming cost V 1 base and J 2 bases, with 15 bases left between them. The CDR3 is 16 amino acids. The CDR3 nucleotides are TGTGCCAGCAGCTTAGAGACAGTCTTGGAGACCTACGAGCAGTACTTC. This gives the protein CASSLETVLETYEQYF.

This rearrangement joins TRBV10-3 to TRBJ2-2, with a weak D call TRBD1 (5 bases). This CDR3 has 14 residues. Germline CDR1 is ENHRY and CDR2 is SYGVKD. V was shortened by 2 bases and J by 1 base, with 5 bases between the two germline ends. CDR3 region: CAISEGQNTGELFF. The CDR3 DNA sequence: TGTGCCATCAGTGAGGGACAGAACACCGGGGAGCTGTTTTTT.